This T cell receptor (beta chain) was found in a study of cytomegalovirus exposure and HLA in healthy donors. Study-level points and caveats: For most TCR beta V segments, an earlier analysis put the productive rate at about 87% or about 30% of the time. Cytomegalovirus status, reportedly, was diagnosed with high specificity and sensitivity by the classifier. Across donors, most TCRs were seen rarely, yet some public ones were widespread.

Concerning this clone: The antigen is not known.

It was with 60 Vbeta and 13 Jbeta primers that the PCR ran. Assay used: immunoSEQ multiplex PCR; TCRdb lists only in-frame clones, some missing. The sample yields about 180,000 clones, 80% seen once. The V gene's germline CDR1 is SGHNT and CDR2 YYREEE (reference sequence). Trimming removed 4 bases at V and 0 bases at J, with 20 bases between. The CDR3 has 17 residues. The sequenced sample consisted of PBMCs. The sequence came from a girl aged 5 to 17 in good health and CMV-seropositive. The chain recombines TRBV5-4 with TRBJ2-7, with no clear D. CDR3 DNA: TGTGCCAGCAGCCCCCCCCTAGAGAATTTGGGCTCCTACGAGCAGTACTTC. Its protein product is CASSPPLENLGSYEQYF.